The 23 T cell receptor beta chains given below trace back to one sample, sequenced in a study of tumor and adjacent non-tumor tissue in lung cancer. This sample's RNA came from whole unsorted tissue. TCRbeta libraries were built with three rounds of nested PCR, modified from ARM-PCR. TCRdb re-analysed the multiplex PCR reads in MiXCR, keeping a single row per CDR3 protein. The sample lists roughly 93,000 distinct CDR3 sequences, less than 80% occurring once. Specimen: lung tumor tissue. Receptors were obtained from a man aged 55 to 70 with non-small cell lung cancer.

CDR3: CASSFSVSGVNEQFF. CDR3 DNA sequence: TGTGCCAGCAGTTTTAGCGTAAGCGGGGTCAATGAGCAGTTCTTC. The rearrangement joins TRBV28 to TRBJ2-1; 7 nucleotides line up with TRBD2. The V gene end was trimmed by 3 bases and the J gene end by 6 bases; junction bases not matched to a gene: 8. Germline V gives CDR1 MDHEN, CDR2 SYDVKM. This CDR3 is built from 15 residues.

On this clonotype: At one end the junction does not follow the germline gene, possibly because of a read error. The chain recombines TRBV14 with TRBJ1-1; D unclear. This CDR3 has 16 residues. In germline, CDR1 is SGHDN, CDR2 FVKESK. The CDR3 loop is CANESTADGGSTGAFF. CDR3 in DNA: TGTGCCAACGAATCAACAGCCGACGGAGGGAGCACTGGAGCTTTCTTT. Full variable domain (missing parts from reference TRBV14 and TRBJ1-1): EAGVTQFPSHSVIEKGQTVTLRCDPISGHDNLYWYRRVMGKEIKFLLHFVKESKQDESGMPNNRFLAERTGGTYSTLKVQPAELEDSGVYFCANESTADGGSTGAFFGQGTRLTVV.

As for this clonotype: An end of the junction does not agree with germline; a read error may underlie this. CDR3 loop: CASSRKGDQLQHF. CDR3 nucleotide sequence: TGTGCCAGCAGCCGAAAAGGCGACCAGCTCCAGCATTTT. This chain links TRBV6-5 with TRBJ1-5; no definite D call. The length of the CDR3 is 13 residues. CDR1 is MNHEY and CDR2 is SVGAGI in the germline V gene.

CDR3 sequence reads: CIIGEGFDNEQFF. CDR3 DNA sequence: TGTATCATTGGCGAGGGATTTGACAATGAGCAGTTCTTC. This chain links TRBV10-3 with TRBJ2-1, with D perhaps matching TRBD2 (5 bases). Germline V lookup: CDR1 ENHRY, CDR2 SYGVKD. The CDR3 has 13 amino acids.

About this clonotype: The junction differs from germline at one of its ends, possibly a read error. This chain links TRBV5-6 with TRBJ1-6; TRBD1 might be the D (5 bases). The germline V gene has CDR1 SGHDT and CDR2 YYEEEE. This CDR3 has 15 amino acids. CDR3 in DNA: TGTGCCAGCAGCCCAAGGACACAGCCATATTCATCCCTCCACTTT. Translating it yields CASSPRTQPYSSLHF.

About this clonotype: One junction end does not reproduce the germline sequence, and a read error may be involved. The V and J genes are TRBV5-4 and TRBJ1-1; D call uncertain. Germline CDR1 is SGHNT and CDR2 is YYREEE (reference sequence). The CDR3 totals 11 residues. The CDR3 protein is CASSIGVVALF. In nucleotides, the CDR3 is TGTGCCAGCAGCATCGGGGTGGTAGCTCTCTTT.

This rearrangement joins TRBV6-2 or TRBV6-3 to TRBJ2-7; TRBD1 might be the D (6 bases). The V gene's germline CDR1 is MNHEY and CDR2 SVGEGT. The CDR3 length is 15 residues. CDR3 sequence (DNA): TGTGTCTGCAGGGGATCACAGGTTTCCCACTACGAGCAGTACTTC. Amino acid sequence: CVCRGSQVSHYEQYF.

This clonotype was observed a single time. The junction does not match germline at one end; this may be a read error. The chain combines TRBV11-3 with TRBJ2-1; 14 bases agree with TRBD2. The CDR3 extends over 15 amino acids. CDR1 is SGHNT and CDR2 is YENEEA in the germline V gene. The DNA for the CDR3 is TGTGTCAGCAGCCCCGGGACTAGCGGGAGCCATAAGCAGTTCTTC. Protein product: CVSSPGTSGSHKQFF. The full variable domain, rest sourced from reference TRBV11-3 and TRBJ2-1, is EAGVVQSPRYKIIEKKQPVAFWCNPISGHNTLYWYLQNLGQGPELLIRYENEEAVDDSQLPKDRFSAERLKGVDSTLKIQPAELGDSAVYLCVSSPGTSGSHKQFFGPGTRLTVL.

This clonotype was seen only a few times. A read error may be the cause here, since a much bigger clone is one base away. The CDR3 is CASNATAGGYNEQFF. In DNA form, the CDR3 reads TGTGCCAGCAACGCGACAGCGGGGGGGTACAATGAGCAGTTCTTC. The chain is built from TRBV12-3 or TRBV12-4 and TRBJ2-1; 10 nucleotides match TRBD2. V trimming: 7 bases; J trimming: 4 bases; junction bases outside the gene matches: 7. The CDR3 extends over 15 amino acids.

Many counts were recorded for this clonotype. The chain joins TRBV7-3 to TRBJ2-2; 8 positions agree with TRBD1. CDR1 is SGHTA and CDR2 is FQGTGA in the germline V gene. This CDR3 region has 13 residues. V was clipped by 5 bases and J by 6 bases; unmatched bases: 2. The CDR3 sequence: CASSLDRAGELFF. The CDR3 region has the DNA TGTGCCAGCAGCCTGGACAGGGCCGGGGAGCTGTTTTTT.

Regarding this clonotype: The CDR3 carries no conserved terminal phenylalanine or tryptophan, so it likely arises from a read error. The rearrangement uses TRBV11-2 and TRBJ2-1, with a tentative D call TRBD2 (6 bases). CDR3 length: 16 amino acids. CDR1 is SGHAT, CDR2 FQNNGV, per germline. CDR3 sequence reads: CASSPESQAGTFEQFL. CDR3 in DNA: TGTGCAAGCAGCCCAGAGTCCCAGGCCGGGACTTTTGAGCAGTTCCTC.

As concerns this clonotype: The CDR3 carries no conserved terminal phenylalanine or tryptophan, so it likely arises from a read error. This chain joins TRBV11-3 and TRBJ2-1, with a tentative D call TRBD2 (6 bases). Germline-derived CDR1 and CDR2 are SGHNT and YENEEA. Trimming shortened V by 9 bases and J by 9 bases, and 21 bases separated the two germline ends. The CDR3 loop spans 14 amino acids. CDR3 in amino acids: CASRRTTTSTEQFV. CDR3 sequence (DNA): TGTGCCAGTAGACGGACTACTACGTCTACTGAGCAGTTCGTT.

Concerning this clonotype itself: In this CDR3 the conserved last residue, phenylalanine or tryptophan, is missing, so a read error is likely. The chain links TRBV6-5 to TRBJ1-2; D remains unclear. V was cut by 2 bases and J by 7 bases, with 11 bases left in between. Germline-derived CDR1 and CDR2 are MNHEY and SVGAGI. The CDR3 sequence is 13 residues long. CDR3 coding DNA: TGTGCCAGCAGTTACGGGGAGAAGTGTGGCTACACCTTA. Encoded protein: CASSYGEKCGYTL.

This clonotype was recorded many times. CDR3 sequence reads: CALLTRRRAMNTEAFF. Here the CDR3 DNA reads TGTGCCCTCCTTACCCGACGAAGGGCCATGAACACTGAAGCTTTCTTT. The chain joins TRBV6-1 to TRBJ1-1; D gene ambiguous. The CDR3 totals 16 residues. V shed 11 bases and J shed 0 bases, with 22 bases lying between them. The germline gives CDR1 MNHNS, CDR2 SASEGT.

Concerning this clonotype: At one of its ends the junction is not consistent with the germline gene, which may arise from a read error. The V gene is TRBV4-1, the J gene TRBJ2-2; TRBD1 is a possible D gene (5 bases). This CDR3 region has 18 residues. Germline assignment: CDR1 MGHRA and CDR2 YSYEKL. The CDR3 loop is CASSHPPTDKSNTGELFF. DNA of the CDR3: TGCGCTAGCAGCCATCCCCCGACGGACAAATCGAACACCGGGGAGCTGTTTTTT.

In this sample, this clonotype turned up a few times. This may arise from a read error, as a much more abundant clone is one base away. The chain carries TRBV4-3 and TRBJ2-7; TRBD2 is a possible D gene (6 bases). CDR1 and CDR2 (germline): LGHNA, YSLEER. V lost 1 base, J lost 6 bases, and 16 bases lay in between. The CDR3 is made up of 15 amino acids. The CDR3 is CASSQVTGVEVEQYF. The CDR3 DNA is TGCGCCAGCAGCCAAGTTACGGGAGTAGAAGTCGAGCAGTACTTC.

About this clonotype: At one end, the junction sequence differs from germline, possibly due to a read error. The J gene is TRBJ1-5, the V gene TRBV6-1; TRBD1 might be the D (6 bases). The CDR3 has 13 residues. Germline V CDR1 and CDR2: MNHNS, SASEGT. The CDR3: CASSEAKGVPQRF. In DNA form, the CDR3 reads TGTGCCAGCAGTGAAGCTAAGGGGGTTCCCCAGCGTTTC.

On this clonotype itself: This may stem from a read error, because a much larger clone lies one nucleotide away. V gene TRBV5-6 combines with J gene TRBJ2-3; 10 bases are a match to TRBD2. The CDR3 covers 16 residues. The germline CDR1 and CDR2 sequences are SGHDT and YYEEEE. CDR3 region: CTSSFNSGRSTDTQYF. In DNA form, the CDR3 reads TGTACCAGCAGCTTTAATAGCGGGAGGAGCACAGATACGCAGTATTTT.

A few counts support this clonotype. The V call is TRBV6-5, the J call TRBJ1-1, with D perhaps matching TRBD1 (5 bases). The length of the CDR3 is 14 residues. The V gene's germline CDR1 is MNHEY and CDR2 SVGAGI. V was pared by 10 bases and J by 8 bases, with 23 bases between. The CDR3 bases are TGTGCCACCACCCCCCTTGGTACACGGACAGAAGCTTTCTTT. Encoded protein: CATTPLGTRTEAFF.

This clonotype was found a few times. A single base separates this from a much larger clone, so it may be a read error. The rearrangement uses TRBV5-6 and TRBJ2-1, with 7 bases aligning to TRBD2. CDR1 is SGHDT and CDR2 is YYEEEE in the germline V gene. The CDR3 sequence is 13 residues long. This chain's CDR3 is CVSSFTSEDEQFF. In DNA form, the CDR3 reads TGTGTCAGCAGCTTCACTAGCGAGGATGAGCAGTTCTTC.

The rearrangement links TRBV20-1 to TRBJ1-5; D not resolved. The CDR3 spans 15 residues. V lost 0 bases and J 0 bases, leaving 9 bases between the germline ends. From germline, CDR1 is DFQATT and CDR2 SNEGSKA (reference sequence). DNA for the CDR3: TGCAGTGCTAGAGATGGGAGATTTAGCAATCAGCCCCAGCATTTT. Translation: CSARDGRFSNQPQHF.

Concerning this clonotype itself: The junction and the germline gene differ at one end; a read error may be behind it. The chain has TRBV7-9 and TRBJ2-1; the match to TRBD2 covers 10 bases. This CDR3 region has 18 residues. Germline CDR1 SEHNR, CDR2 FQNEAQ (reference sequence). The CDR3 loop reads CASSFLAGGPSRYNEQSF. The CDR3 DNA follows: TGTGCCAGCAGCTTCTTAGCGGGAGGCCCGAGCAGGTACAATGAGCAGTCCTTC.

This clonotype appeared once. The V and J genes are TRBV9 and TRBJ2-3; D tentatively fits TRBD1 or TRBD2 (5 bases each). Trimming pared 2 bases from V and 4 bases from J, leaving 11 bases between. CDR3 length equals 14 residues. In germline, CDR1 is SGDLS, CDR2 YYNGEE. The CDR3 protein is CASSVGGNADTQYF. The DNA for the CDR3 is TGTGCCAGCAGCGTTGGGGGAAACGCAGATACGCAGTATTTT.